This record covers a single TCR beta chain. Its antigen is undetermined. The PCR made use of 60 Vbeta and 13 Jbeta primers. As originally analysed: Approximately 72 million unique TCR beta chains, roughly 11 million of them shared, were counted by a later analysis. Here immunoSEQ multiplex PCR was the method, and the copy in TCRdb shows in-frame clones only, minus some. V, J and clone size are those of that table, while D and trimming were read from the DNA. This table has about 160,000 clones, approximately 76% appearing once. This record comes from a study of cytomegalovirus exposure and HLA in healthy donors. Study as a whole: Earlier sequencing of around 190 million T cells yielded 90 million to 140 million unique TCR beta sequences. Overall study findings and caveats: In an earlier analysis, most TCR beta V segments were productive about 87% or about 30% of the time. Most TCR sequences were uncommon, yet certain public TCRs appeared in many donors.

There are 17 residues in the CDR3. V gave up 1 base and J gave up 4 bases, with 16 bases separating them. Germline loops: CDR1 LGHNA, CDR2 YSLEER. The sequenced sample was PBMCs. This chain joins TRBV4-3 and TRBJ1-4; possibly TRBD1 for D (6 bases). The clonotype comes from a man in his sixties in good health and CMV-seronegative. CDR3 loop: CASSQATGIFGNEKLFF. The CDR3 nucleotides read TGCGCCAGCAGCCAAGCAACAGGGATTTTTGGTAATGAAAAACTGTTTTTT.